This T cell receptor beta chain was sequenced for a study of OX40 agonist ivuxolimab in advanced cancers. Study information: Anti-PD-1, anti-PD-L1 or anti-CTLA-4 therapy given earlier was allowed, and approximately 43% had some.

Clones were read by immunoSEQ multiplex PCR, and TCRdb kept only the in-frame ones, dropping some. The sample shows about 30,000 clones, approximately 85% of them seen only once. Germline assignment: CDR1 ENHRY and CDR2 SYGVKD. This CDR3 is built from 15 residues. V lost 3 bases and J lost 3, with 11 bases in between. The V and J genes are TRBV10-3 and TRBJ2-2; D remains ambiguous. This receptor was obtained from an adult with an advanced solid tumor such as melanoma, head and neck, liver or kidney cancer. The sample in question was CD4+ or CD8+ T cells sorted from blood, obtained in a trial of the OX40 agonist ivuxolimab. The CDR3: CAISDEDGYTGELFF. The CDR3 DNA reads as TGTGCCATCAGTGATGAGGACGGTTACACCGGGGAGCTGTTTTTT.